This T cell receptor (beta chain) was captured by sequencing in a study of T cell repertoires and Cas9 in healthy adults. Study as a whole: Characterization of SpCas9-reactive CD4 and CD8 T cells covered multi-effector potency, cytotoxicity and lineage. Findings of the study overall: SpCas9-reactive effector T cells were reportedly restrained in vitro by SpCas9-reactive regulatory T cells.

CDR1 is SEHNR, CDR2 FQNEAQ, per germline (reference sequence). The J segment lost 3 bases and the V segment lost 5 bases, leaving 3 bases of the junction unmatched. This CDR3 has 13 amino acids. TCRdb's copy holds only in-frame clones and misses some; the assay was immunoSEQ multiplex PCR. Among 15,000 or so clones listed, about 89% were seen once. As concerns this clone: Its matching antigen is unknown.

This sequence was found in a human donor in good health. V gene TRBV7-9 combines with J gene TRBJ1-1; 7 bases are shared with TRBD1. Sequenced: Tregs (CD4+, CD25+, CD127-, CD137-, CD154-) from PBMCs; culture status not recorded. This CDR3 is CASSATGYTEAFF. The CDR3 coding sequence is TGTGCCAGCAGCGCGACAGGGTACACTGAAGCTTTCTTT.